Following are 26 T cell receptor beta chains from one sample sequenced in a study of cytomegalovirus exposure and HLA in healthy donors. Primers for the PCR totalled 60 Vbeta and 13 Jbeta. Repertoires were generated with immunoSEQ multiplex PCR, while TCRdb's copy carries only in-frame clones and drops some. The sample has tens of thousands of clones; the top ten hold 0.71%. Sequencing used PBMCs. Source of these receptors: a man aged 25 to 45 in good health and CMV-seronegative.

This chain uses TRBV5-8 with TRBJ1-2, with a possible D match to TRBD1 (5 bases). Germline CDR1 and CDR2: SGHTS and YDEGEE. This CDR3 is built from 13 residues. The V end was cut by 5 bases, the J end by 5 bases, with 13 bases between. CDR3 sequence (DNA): TGTGCCAGCAGTCGGGGGTCCGGTTATGGCTACACCTTC. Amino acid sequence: CASSRGSGYGYTF.

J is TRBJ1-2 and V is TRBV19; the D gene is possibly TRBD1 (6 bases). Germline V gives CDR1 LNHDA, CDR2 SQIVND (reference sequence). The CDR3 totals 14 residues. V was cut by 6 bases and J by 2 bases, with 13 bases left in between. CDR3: CASRSGASNYGYTF. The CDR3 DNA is TGTGCCAGTAGATCAGGGGCTTCAAACTATGGCTACACCTTC.

The CDR3 is CASSFRRTSDTDTQYF. The CDR3 nucleotides are TGTGCCAGCAGCTTCAGGAGGACTAGTGACACAGATACGCAGTATTTT. This chain connects TRBV13 to TRBJ2-3; 7 bases are shared with TRBD2. CDR1 is PRHDT, CDR2 FYEKMQ, per germline (reference sequence). The V segment lost 3 bases and the J segment 2 bases; nucleotides outside the gene matches: 8. This CDR3 has 16 residues. The variable domain in full, with the rest retrieved from reference TRBV13 and TRBJ2-3, is AAGVIQSPRHLIKEKRETATLKCYPIPRHDTVYWYQQGPGQDPQFLISFYEKMQSDKGSIPDRFSAQQFSDYHSELNMSSLELGDSALYFCASSFRRTSDTDTQYFGPGTRLTVL.

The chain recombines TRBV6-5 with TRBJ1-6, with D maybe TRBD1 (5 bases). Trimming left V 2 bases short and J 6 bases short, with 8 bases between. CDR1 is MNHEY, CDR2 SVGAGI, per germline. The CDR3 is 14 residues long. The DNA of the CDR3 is TGTGCCAGCAGTTACGGGCAGGGTAATTCACCCCTCCACTTT. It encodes CASSYGQGNSPLHF.

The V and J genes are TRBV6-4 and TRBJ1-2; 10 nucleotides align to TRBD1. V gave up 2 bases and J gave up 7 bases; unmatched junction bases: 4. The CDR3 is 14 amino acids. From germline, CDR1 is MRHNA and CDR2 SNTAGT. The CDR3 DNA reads TGTGCCAGCAGTGACCCGGGACAGGGGCTTGGCTACACCTTC. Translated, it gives CASSDPGQGLGYTF.

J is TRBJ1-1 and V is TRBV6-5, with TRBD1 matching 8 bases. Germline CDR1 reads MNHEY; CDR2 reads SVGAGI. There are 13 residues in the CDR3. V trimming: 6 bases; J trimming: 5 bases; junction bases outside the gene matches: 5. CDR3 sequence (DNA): TGTGCCAGCAGACGGACAGGGAGAACTGAAGCTTTCTTT. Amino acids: CASRRTGRTEAFF.

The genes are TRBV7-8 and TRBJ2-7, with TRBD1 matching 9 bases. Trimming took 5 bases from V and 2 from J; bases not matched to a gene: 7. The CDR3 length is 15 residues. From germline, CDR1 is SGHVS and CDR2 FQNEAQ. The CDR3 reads CASSHRDRVAYEQYF. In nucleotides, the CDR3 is TGTGCCAGCAGCCACCGGGACAGGGTAGCCTACGAGCAGTACTTC.

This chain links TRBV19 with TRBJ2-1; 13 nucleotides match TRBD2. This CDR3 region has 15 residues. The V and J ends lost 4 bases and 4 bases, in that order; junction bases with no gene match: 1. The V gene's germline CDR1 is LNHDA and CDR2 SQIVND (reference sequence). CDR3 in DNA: TGTGCCAGTAGTACACTAGCGGGGGGGTACAATGAGCAGTTCTTC. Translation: CASSTLAGGYNEQFF. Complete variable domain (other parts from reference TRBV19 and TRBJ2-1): DGGITQSPKYLFRKEGQNVTLSCEQNLNHDAMYWYRQDPGQGLRLIYYSQIVNDFQKGDIAEGYSVSREKKESFPLTVTSAQKNPTAFYLCASSTLAGGYNEQFFGPGTRLTVL.

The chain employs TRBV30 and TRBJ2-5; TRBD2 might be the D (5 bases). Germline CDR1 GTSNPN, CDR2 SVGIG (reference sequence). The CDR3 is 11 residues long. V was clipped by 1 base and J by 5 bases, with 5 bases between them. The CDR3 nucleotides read TGTGCCTGGAGTGGAGGGGAGACCCAGTACTTC. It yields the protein CAWSGGETQYF.

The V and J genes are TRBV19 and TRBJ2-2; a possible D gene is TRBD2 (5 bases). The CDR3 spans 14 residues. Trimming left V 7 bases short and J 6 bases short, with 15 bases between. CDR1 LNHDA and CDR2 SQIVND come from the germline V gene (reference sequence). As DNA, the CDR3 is TGTGCCAGTATAGGAAGCGGAAGGGCCGGGGAGCTGTTTTTT. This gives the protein CASIGSGRAGELFF.

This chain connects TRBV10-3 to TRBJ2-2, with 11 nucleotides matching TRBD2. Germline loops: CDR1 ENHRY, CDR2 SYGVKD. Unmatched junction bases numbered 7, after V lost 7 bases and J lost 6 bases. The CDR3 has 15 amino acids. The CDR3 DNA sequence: TGTGCCATCAAACGGACTAGCGGGTACTCCGGGGAGCTGTTTTTT. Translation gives CAIKRTSGYSGELFF.

The DNA of the CDR3 is TGTGCCAGCAGTTTCACCGGGACTCCCCTGGAGCAGTACTTC. This translates into CASSFTGTPLEQYF. J is TRBJ2-7 and V is TRBV7-9; D possibly corresponds to TRBD2 (6 bases). V lost 6 bases and J 7 bases, leaving 19 bases between the germline ends. Germline loops: CDR1 SEHNR, CDR2 FQNEAQ (reference sequence). The CDR3 length is 14 residues. Drawing the rest from reference TRBV7-9 and TRBJ2-7, the complete variable domain is DTGVSQNPRHKITKRGQNVTFRCDPISEHNRLYWYRQTLGQGPEFLTYFQNEAQLEKSRLLSDRFSAERPKGSFSTLEIQRTEQGDSAMYLCASSFTGTPLEQYFGPGTRLTVT.

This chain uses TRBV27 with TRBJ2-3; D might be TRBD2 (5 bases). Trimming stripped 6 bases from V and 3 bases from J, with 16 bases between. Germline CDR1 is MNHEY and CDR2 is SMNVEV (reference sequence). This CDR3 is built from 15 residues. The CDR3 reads CASSPREHGTDTQYF. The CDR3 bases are TGTGCCAGCAGCCCTAGGGAGCATGGGACAGATACGCAGTATTTT.

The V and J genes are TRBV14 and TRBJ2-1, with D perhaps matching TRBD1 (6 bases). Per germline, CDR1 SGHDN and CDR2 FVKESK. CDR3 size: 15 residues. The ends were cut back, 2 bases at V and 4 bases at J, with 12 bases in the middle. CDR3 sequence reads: CASSQHMGAYNEQFF. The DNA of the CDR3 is TGTGCCAGCAGCCAACATATGGGGGCGTACAATGAGCAGTTCTTC.

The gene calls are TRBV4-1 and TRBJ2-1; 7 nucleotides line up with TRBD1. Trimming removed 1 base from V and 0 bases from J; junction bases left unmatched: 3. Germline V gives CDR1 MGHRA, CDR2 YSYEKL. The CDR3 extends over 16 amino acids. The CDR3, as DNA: TGCGCCAGCAGCCAAGGACAGGGTAGCTCCTACAATGAGCAGTTCTTC. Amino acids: CASSQGQGSSYNEQFF.

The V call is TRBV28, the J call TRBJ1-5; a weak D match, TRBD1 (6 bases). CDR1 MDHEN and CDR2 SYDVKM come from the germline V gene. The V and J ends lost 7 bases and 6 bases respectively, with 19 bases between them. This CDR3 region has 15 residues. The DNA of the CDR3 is TGTGCCAGCATCCCGGGGAGGGGGTTCGGTCAGCCCCAGCATTTT. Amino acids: CASIPGRGFGQPQHF.

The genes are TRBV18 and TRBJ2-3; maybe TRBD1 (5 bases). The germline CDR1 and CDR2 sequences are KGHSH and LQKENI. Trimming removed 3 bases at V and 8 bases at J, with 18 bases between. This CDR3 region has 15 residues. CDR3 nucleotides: TGTGCCAGCTCACCCGGGCCCCCATCTAGGGGTACGCAGTATTTT. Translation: CASSPGPPSRGTQYF.

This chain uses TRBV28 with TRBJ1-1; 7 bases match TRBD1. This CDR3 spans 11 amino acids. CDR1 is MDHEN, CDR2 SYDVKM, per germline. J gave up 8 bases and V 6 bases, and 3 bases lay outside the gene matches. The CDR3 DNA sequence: TGTGCCAGCAGATGGGACAGCGAAGCTTTCTTT. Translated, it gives CASRWDSEAFF.

The chain's CDR3 is CASSEIYEQYF. The CDR3 nucleotides are TGTGCCAGCAGCGAGATCTACGAGCAGTACTTC. The rearrangement uses TRBV28 and TRBJ2-7, with D hard to call. CDR1 is MDHEN, CDR2 SYDVKM, per germline. This CDR3 spans 11 amino acids. The germline V and J ends were trimmed by 6 bases and 3 bases, with 6 bases remaining between them.

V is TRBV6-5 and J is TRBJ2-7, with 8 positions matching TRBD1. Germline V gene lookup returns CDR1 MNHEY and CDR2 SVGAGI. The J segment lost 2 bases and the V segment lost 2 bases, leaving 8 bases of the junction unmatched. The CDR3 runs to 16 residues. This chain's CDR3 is CASSYAGGTRPYEQYF. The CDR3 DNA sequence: TGTGCCAGCAGTTACGCAGGGGGCACCCGGCCCTACGAGCAGTACTTC.

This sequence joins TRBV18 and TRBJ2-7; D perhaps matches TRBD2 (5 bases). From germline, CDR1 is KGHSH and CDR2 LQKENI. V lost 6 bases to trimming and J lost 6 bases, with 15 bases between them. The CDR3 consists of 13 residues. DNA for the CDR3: TGTGCCAGCTCCCCGCCCTCGGGGTTCGAGCAGTACTTC. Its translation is CASSPPSGFEQYF.

The CDR3 is CASSTSGLNNEQFF. In DNA, the CDR3 is TGTGCCAGCAGCACGAGCGGGCTAAACAATGAGCAGTTCTTC. The gene calls are TRBV5-4 and TRBJ2-1; possible D gene TRBD2, 6 bases. V dropped 4 bases and J dropped 5 bases, with 13 bases sitting between them. CDR3 size: 14 residues. Germline CDR1 is SGHNT and CDR2 is YYREEE (reference sequence). The entire variable domain, with the rest obtained from reference TRBV5-4 and TRBJ2-1, is as follows: ETGVTQSPTHLIKTRGQQVTLRCSSQSGHNTVSWYQQALGQGPQFIFQYYREEENGRGNFPPRFSGLQFPNYSSELNVNALELDDSALYLCASSTSGLNNEQFFGPGTRLTVL.

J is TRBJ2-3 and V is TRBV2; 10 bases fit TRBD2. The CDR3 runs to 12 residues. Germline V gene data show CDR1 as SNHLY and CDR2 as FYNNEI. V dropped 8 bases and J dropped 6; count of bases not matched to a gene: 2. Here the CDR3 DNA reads TGTGCCAGCGGGACTAGCGCGGATACGCAGTATTTT. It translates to CASGTSADTQYF.

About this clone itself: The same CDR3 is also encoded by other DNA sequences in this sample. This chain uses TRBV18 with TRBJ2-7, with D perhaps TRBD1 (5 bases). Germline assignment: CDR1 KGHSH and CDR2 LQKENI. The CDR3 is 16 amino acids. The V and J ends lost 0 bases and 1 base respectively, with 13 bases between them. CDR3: CASSPPGAGRSYEQYF. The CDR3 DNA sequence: TGTGCCAGCTCACCACCAGGGGCAGGACGATCCTACGAGCAGTACTTC.

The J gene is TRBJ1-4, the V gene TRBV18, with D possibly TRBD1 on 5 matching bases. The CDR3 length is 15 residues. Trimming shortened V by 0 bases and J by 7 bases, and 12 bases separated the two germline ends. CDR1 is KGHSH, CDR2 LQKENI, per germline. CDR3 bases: TGTGCCAGCTCACCACCGGGGGGGATCGGTGAAAAACTGTTTTTT. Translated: CASSPPGGIGEKLFF.

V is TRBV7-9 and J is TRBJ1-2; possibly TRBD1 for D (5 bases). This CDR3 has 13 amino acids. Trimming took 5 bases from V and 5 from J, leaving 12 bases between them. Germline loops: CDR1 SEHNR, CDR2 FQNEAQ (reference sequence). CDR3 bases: TGTGCCAGCAGCGTACGGGGGATTTATGGCTACACCTTC. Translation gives CASSVRGIYGYTF. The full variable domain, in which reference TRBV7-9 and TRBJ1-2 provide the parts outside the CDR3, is DTGVSQNPRHKITKRGQNVTFRCDPISEHNRLYWYRQTLGQGPEFLTYFQNEAQLEKSRLLSDRFSAERPKGSFSTLEIQRTEQGDSAMYLCASSVRGIYGYTFGSGTRLTVV.